Listed here are 21 T cell receptor beta chains from one sample, sequenced in a study of blood T cell repertoires in COVID-19 (dated by TCRdb to the early 2020s). The library was built by means of the immunoSEQ multiplex PCR assay. TCRdb carries this immuneACCESS record with in-frame sequences only. Its versions omit some clonotypes, under half of them owing to an unresolved V gene in the studies checked, with the rest unexplained. This sample lists around 81,000 clones; over 80% were detected once. The ten largest clones add up to 3% to 4% of the sample. Sequencing was done on a sample of peripheral blood. Source of these receptors: a man aged 50 to 59 with acute or convalescent COVID-19.

The genes are TRBV7-2 and TRBJ2-7; 7 nucleotides align to TRBD1. Trimming removed 7 bases from V and 1 base from J; junction bases left unmatched: 4. The CDR3 totals 13 residues. The germline V gene encodes CDR1 SGHTA and CDR2 FQGNSA. CDR3 in amino acids: CASKGAESYEQYF. DNA of the CDR3: TGTGCCAGCAAGGGGGCCGAATCCTACGAGCAGTACTTC.

The chain carries TRBV19 and TRBJ1-5, with 8 positions matching TRBD1. CDR3 length: 17 residues. The V gene end was trimmed by 7 bases and the J gene end by 8 bases; junction bases not matched to a gene: 19. Looked up from germline, CDR1 is LNHDA and CDR2 is SQIVND (reference sequence). The CDR3 region has the DNA TGTGCCAGTACTCAGGATTCCAGGACAGGGTTTGTTAAGCCCCAGCATTTT. Its translation: CASTQDSRTGFVKPQHF.

V usage is TRBV29-1 and J usage is TRBJ2-7; D is possibly TRBD1 (6 bases). V gave up 7 bases and J gave up 0 bases, with 16 bases separating them. The CDR3 has 14 amino acids. Per the germline V gene, CDR1 is SQVTM and CDR2 is ANQGSEA. The DNA for the CDR3 is TGCAGCGCCCAAGGGGGTCTTAGCTCCTACGAGCAGTACTTC. It specifies CSAQGGLSSYEQYF.

The sample holds one count of this clone. The chain employs TRBV7-9 and TRBJ2-1; D is possibly TRBD1 (5 bases). Germline CDR1 and CDR2: SEHNR and FQNEAQ (reference sequence). The CDR3 is made up of 15 amino acids. The ends were cut back, 2 bases at V and 9 bases at J, with 17 bases in the middle. The CDR3 is CASSLPLDSSSEQFF. The CDR3 coding sequence is TGTGCCAGCAGCTTACCCCTAGACAGTAGTTCTGAGCAGTTCTTC.

The CDR3 nucleotides are TGTGCCAGCAAGGCGGGTTCGGGAGATACGCAGTATTTT. Protein product: CASKAGSGDTQYF. This chain joins TRBV27 and TRBJ2-3; D may be TRBD2 (5 bases). V lost 7 bases to trimming and J lost 5 bases, with 13 bases between them. In germline, CDR1 is MNHEY, CDR2 SMNVEV (reference sequence). The CDR3 contains 13 residues.

The chain uses TRBV28 and TRBJ2-4; a possible D gene is TRBD1 (6 bases). The CDR3 is 13 residues long. Germline V gene sequence: CDR1 MDHEN, CDR2 SYDVKM. Trimming pared 11 bases from V and 3 bases from J, leaving 14 bases between. The CDR3 nucleotides are TGTGCCTGTACAGGGAACGACAAAAACATTCAGTACTTC. It specifies CACTGNDKNIQYF.

The chain has TRBV6-5 and TRBJ1-1; TRBD1 might be the D (5 bases). Trimming shortened V by 6 bases and J by 1 base, and 15 bases separated the two germline ends. The germline gives CDR1 MNHEY, CDR2 SVGAGI. This CDR3 has 15 amino acids. The CDR3 region is CASSAQSGANTEAFF. The CDR3 nucleotides read TGTGCCAGCAGCGCACAAAGCGGGGCGAACACTGAAGCTTTCTTT.

V usage is TRBV28 and J usage is TRBJ1-1; weak D call: TRBD1 (6 bases). Trimming left V 4 bases short and J 1 base short, with 13 bases between. CDR1 MDHEN and CDR2 SYDVKM come from the germline V gene. This CDR3 is built from 15 residues. DNA of the CDR3: TGTGCCAGCAGTTCACTGGGACACAGGAACACTGAAGCTTTCTTT. Translation: CASSSLGHRNTEAFF.

The chain employs TRBV19 and TRBJ2-1; D may be TRBD2 (6 bases). The CDR3 extends over 14 amino acids. The V gene lost 11 bases and the J gene lost 3 bases, with 17 bases spanning the gap. Germline loops: CDR1 LNHDA, CDR2 SQIVND (reference sequence). CDR3 DNA: TGTGCCTCCCTTCGGTCGGGGGACTACAATGAGCAGTTCTTC. Its protein is CASLRSGDYNEQFF.

The chain recombines TRBV7-2 with TRBJ1-4, with 8 bases fitting TRBD1. This CDR3 has 15 amino acids. The ends lost 5 bases at V and 5 bases at J; junction bases unmatched: 7. In germline, CDR1 is SGHTA, CDR2 FQGNSA. Here the CDR3 DNA reads TGTGCCAGCAGCCGCCGGACAGGGAACAATGAAAAACTGTTTTTT. It is translated as CASSRRTGNNEKLFF.

The rearrangement joins TRBV7-9 to TRBJ2-7; D is ambiguous. Germline loops: CDR1 SEHNR, CDR2 FQNEAQ (reference sequence). The CDR3 totals 13 residues. The V end was cut by 4 bases, the J end by 0 bases, with 7 bases between. The CDR3 sequence is CASSSTPSYEQYF. In nucleotides, the CDR3 is TGTGCCAGCAGCTCGACACCCTCCTACGAGCAGTACTTC.

The DNA of the CDR3 is TGTGCCAGCAGTGAAGCCGGGACAGGGTTCTACAATGAGCAGTTCTTC. It encodes CASSEAGTGFYNEQFF. The chain has TRBV6-1 and TRBJ2-1, with 9 bases matching TRBD1. CDR1 and CDR2 from the germline V gene are MNHNS and SASEGT. With V trimmed by 0 bases and J by 3 bases, 3 bases remained unmatched. This CDR3 region has 16 residues.

The chain is built from TRBV10-2 and TRBJ1-2; 11 positions agree with TRBD1. With V trimmed by 7 bases and J by 6 bases, 13 bases remained unmatched. Germline CDR1 and CDR2: WSHSY and SAAADI. The CDR3 contains 16 residues. For the CDR3, the DNA is TGCGCCAGCATGGACGGGAGCGGACAGGGGGCGGATGGCTACACCTTC. Its protein is CASMDGSGQGADGYTF.

The rearrangement uses TRBV6-2 or TRBV6-3 and TRBJ2-7; D possibly corresponds to TRBD1 (5 bases). Trimming removed 4 bases at V and 3 bases at J, with 10 bases between. Germline assignment: CDR1 MNHEY and CDR2 SVGEGT. The CDR3 length is 13 residues. The CDR3 sequence: CASSLQVYYEQYF. The CDR3 DNA sequence: TGTGCCAGCAGTTTACAGGTTTACTACGAGCAGTACTTC.

The J gene is TRBJ2-7, the V gene TRBV28; 13 bases are shared with TRBD2. This CDR3 has 15 amino acids. The V gene's germline CDR1 is MDHEN and CDR2 SYDVKM. V trimming: 4 bases; J trimming: 5 bases; junction bases outside the gene matches: 5. CDR3 sequence (DNA): TGTGCCAGCAGTTCACCGGGACTAGCGGGGAACGAGCAGTACTTC. Its translation: CASSSPGLAGNEQYF.

The chain carries TRBV6-2 or TRBV6-3 and TRBJ1-2; 7 nucleotides line up with TRBD1. The V gene's germline CDR1 is MNHEY and CDR2 SVGEGT. There are 14 residues in the CDR3. With 5 bases clipped from V and 5 bases from J, the junction kept 8 bases outside the gene matches. CDR3 nucleotides: TGTGCCAGCAGTCAGGACAGGAGGTATTATGGCTACACCTTC. This encodes CASSQDRRYYGYTF.

The chain employs TRBV9 and TRBJ2-3; no definite D call. Germline values: CDR1 SGDLS, CDR2 YYNGEE. With 1 base removed from V and 4 bases from J, the gap between germline ends came to 16 bases. CDR3 size: 16 residues. The CDR3 here is CASSVMSGGKSDTQYF. The CDR3 DNA sequence: TGTGCCAGCAGCGTAATGTCTGGCGGAAAATCAGATACGCAGTATTTT. The whole variable domain, filled in from reference TRBV9 and TRBJ2-3, reads DSGVTQTPKHLITATGQRVTLRCSPRSGDLSVYWYQQSLDQGLQFLIQYYNGEERAKGNILERFSAQQFPDLHSELNLSSLELGDSALYFCASSVMSGGKSDTQYFGPGTRLTVL.

The rearrangement links TRBV18 to TRBJ2-3; D unclear. CDR3 length: 13 residues. V dropped 4 bases and J dropped 2 bases, with 7 bases sitting between them. Germline V CDR1 and CDR2: KGHSH, LQKENI. The CDR3 DNA follows: TGTGCCAGCTCACGCGAGATCACAGATACGCAGTATTTT. As protein: CASSREITDTQYF.

The chain uses TRBV28 and TRBJ2-5, with 9 bases that match TRBD2. Trimming took 5 bases from V and 1 from J; bases not matched to a gene: 5. This CDR3 spans 15 amino acids. Germline V gene sequence: CDR1 MDHEN, CDR2 SYDVKM. The CDR3 DNA sequence: TGTGCCAGCAGTGTCAGCGGGAGGCGCCAAGAGACCCAGTACTTC. Protein product: CASSVSGRRQETQYF.

The table lists this clone with a count of one. The chain combines TRBV19 with TRBJ1-1; D possibly corresponds to TRBD1 (5 bases). This CDR3 has 15 residues. Trimming stripped 5 bases from V and 3 bases from J, with 16 bases between. Germline V gene lookup returns CDR1 LNHDA and CDR2 SQIVND (reference sequence). CDR3 bases: TGTGCCAGTAGTCCCTTGGGGCGGACCGACACTGAAGCTTTCTTT. This codes for CASSPLGRTDTEAFF.

This rearrangement joins TRBV6-2 or TRBV6-3 to TRBJ2-5; TRBD1 agrees at 8 bases. The ends lost 0 bases at V and 5 bases at J; junction bases unmatched: 2. Germline V gives CDR1 MNHEY, CDR2 SVGEGT. The length of the CDR3 is 14 residues. The CDR3 spells CASSYSTGVETQYF. The CDR3 nucleotides are TGTGCCAGCAGTTACTCGACAGGGGTTGAGACCCAGTACTTC.